The rows below give T cell receptor beta chains drawn from one sample of a study of blood T cell repertoires in COVID-19. TCRdb's table, derived via immunoSEQ multiplex PCR, lists solely in-frame clones and lacks some. The sample includes 150,000 to 200,000 clones, roughly 84% of them seen just once. The sequencing sample was made of PBMCs or T cells enriched from blood (not recorded which). The receptors shown here come from a man aged 55-75 years who had recovered from COVID-19. Both conserved end residues are part of each CDR3. A D gene is named only where the DNA matches it firmly. Clone size is stated in some rows and not others, as once, few, many or a class when expanded.

clone_size d_call j_call v_call cdr3_nt cdr3_aa
few . TRBJ2-5 TRBV7-9 TGTGCCAGCAGCCCAAGGAGGCCGAGGGTCGACCAAGAGACCCAGTACTTC CASSPRRPRVDQETQYF
. . TRBJ2-3 TRBV6-4 TGTGCCAGCAGTGAGTCGAGGACAGATACGCAGTATTTT CASSESRTDTQYF
once TRBD2 TRBJ2-7 TRBV11-2 TGTGCCAGCAGTTCTCCGGGACTAGCGGGAGTGGGCGAGCAGTACTTC CASSSPGLAGVGEQYF
. . TRBJ1-6 TRBV6-5 TGTGCCAGCAACGGGGGGGACTATAATTCACCCCTCCACTTT CASNGGDYNSPLHF
. . TRBJ2-1 TRBV7-2 TGTGCCAGCAGCTCAGGGGTGCGCTACAATGAGCAGTTCTTC CASSSGVRYNEQFF
. TRBD1 TRBJ2-3 TRBV9 TGTGCCAGCAGCGTAGGGGGGCAGGGGGTAGATACGCAGTATTTT CASSVGGQGVDTQYF
. TRBD2 TRBJ2-3 TRBV5-1 TGCGCCAGCAGCTCAAGTATACTAGCGCGGGACTATAGTACGCAGTATTTT CASSSSILARDYSTQYF
. TRBD2 TRBJ2-4 TRBV7-4 TGTGCCAGCAGCTTAGCGGAGCGGGGGGGCCGAGGAAACATTCAGTACTTC CASSLAERGGRGNIQYF
. TRBD1 TRBJ2-2 TRBV29-1 TGCAGCGGAGGCAGGGCAGGGGGTACCGGGGAGCTGTTTTTT CSGGRAGGTGELFF
. TRBD2 TRBJ2-2 TRBV25-1 TGTGCCAGCGACGGGACTAGCGGGAGTTCGAGGGGGGAGCTGTTTTTT CASDGTSGSSRGELFF
. . TRBJ1-4 TRBV3-1/TRBV3-2 TGTGCCAGCAGCCGCCGGCAGGGTCCAACTAATGAAAAACTGTTTTTT CASSRRQGPTNEKLFF
. TRBD1 TRBJ1-5 TRBV6-1 TGTGCCAGCAGTGAAGCGGGACAGGGTTGGAATCAGCCCCAGCATTTT CASSEAGQGWNQPQHF
once TRBD2 TRBJ2-2 TRBV20-1 TGCAGTGCTAGTTCGCTAGCGGGACTGAACACCGGGGAGCTGTTTTTT CSASSLAGLNTGELFF
. . TRBJ1-1 TRBV28 TGTGCCAGCAGGCCTGGAGGGGTAGGGCCAGCTTTCTTT CASRPGGVGPAFF
. . TRBJ1-5 TRBV3-1/TRBV3-2 TGTGCCAGCAGCCAATCTGCAGGAGGTCAGCCCCAGCATTTT CASSQSAGGQPQHF
. TRBD1 TRBJ2-2 TRBV19 TGTGCCAGTAACCTATATCAGGGGGCCGCGGGGGAGCTGTTTTTT CASNLYQGAAGELFF
once TRBD1 TRBJ2-2 TRBV27 TGTGCCAGCAGTTTATTCCAACAGGGGGTTTATGCCGGGGAGCTGTTTTTT CASSLFQQGVYAGELFF
few TRBD2 TRBJ2-3 TRBV7-8 TGTGCCAGCGCGCAATGGGCTAGCGGGAGGCGGCATACGCAGTATTTT CASAQWASGRRHTQYF
. TRBD2 TRBJ2-7 TRBV4-1 TGCGCCAGCAGCCAAGATGGCAGCGGGAGGTCCTACGAGCAGTACTTC CASSQDGSGRSYEQYF
. TRBD2 TRBJ2-1 TRBV12-5 TGTGCTAGTGGTTTGACGAGCGGGAGAATGGTAAATGAGCAGTTCTTC CASGLTSGRMVNEQFF
. TRBD2 TRBJ2-1 TRBV4-1 TGCGCCAGCGCCCCCGGACTAGCGTTCCGTTACAGTACCTACAATGAGCAGTTCTTC CASAPGLAFRYSTYNEQFF
. . TRBJ1-6 TRBV2 TGTGCCAGCAGCCGGAGGGATGCCTATAATTCACCCCTCCACTTT CASSRRDAYNSPLHF
. TRBD1 TRBJ1-1 TRBV28 TGTGCCAGCAGCCGCAGGGGGCACAGCACTGAAGCTTTCTTT CASSRRGHSTEAFF
. . TRBJ2-1 TRBV7-2 TGTGCCAGCACCGTTCACAATGAGCAGTTCTTC CASTVHNEQFF
. . TRBJ1-5 TRBV6-6 TGTGCCAGCGTAACAGGGAACAGCAATCAGCCCCAGCATTTT CASVTGNSNQPQHF
. . TRBJ1-1 TRBV7-2 TGTGCCAGCAGCACGGCGGGGGGTTTGAACACTGAAGCTTTCTTT CASSTAGGLNTEAFF
once . TRBJ1-5 TRBV28 TGTGCCAGCAGTCCTATTAATCAGCCCCAGCATTTT CASSPINQPQHF
. TRBD1 TRBJ1-5 TRBV19 TGTGCCAGTAGTGAGCCGACAGGGGTGGATCAGCCCCAGCATTTT CASSEPTGVDQPQHF
. TRBD1 TRBJ2-7 TRBV29-1 TGCAGCGTACGGACAGGGGGAAGTGGGGAGCAGTACTTC CSVRTGGSGEQYF
. . TRBJ2-6 TRBV7-3 TGTGCCAGCAGTAGCCGGCCCTCTGGGGCCAACGTCCTGACTTTC CASSSRPSGANVLTF
. TRBD2 TRBJ2-3 TRBV3-1/TRBV3-2 TGTGCCAGCAGCCAAGATCCTGGGCAGCGGGGCGCAGATACGCAGTATTTT CASSQDPGQRGADTQYF
. TRBD1 TRBJ2-7 TRBV6-5 TGTGCCAGCAGTCCGACAGGGGTAGCCCACGAGCAGTACTTC CASSPTGVAHEQYF
. TRBD1 TRBJ1-2 TRBV6-4 TGTGCCAGCAGTGGGACAGGGGTTGGCTACACCTTC CASSGTGVGYTF
. . TRBJ1-1 TRBV2 TGTGCCAGCAGTCAGACGGGACTCATGAACACTGAAGCTTTCTTT CASSQTGLMNTEAFF
. . TRBJ1-1 TRBV28 TGTGCCAGCAGTTTATTCAGGGGCCTTGAAGCTTTCTTT CASSLFRGLEAFF
. TRBD2 TRBJ2-7 TRBV7-2 TGTGCCAGCAGCTTAGGGACTAGCGGGGCGATCTACGAGCAGTACTTC CASSLGTSGAIYEQYF
. . TRBJ1-5 TRBV18 TGTGCCAGCTCACCCTCAGGGGCGGGCAATCAGCCCCAGCATTTT CASSPSGAGNQPQHF
. . TRBJ2-1 TRBV3-1/TRBV3-2 TGTGCCAGCAGCCGCGCCCTAGACAATGAGCAGTTCTTC CASSRALDNEQFF
once . TRBJ1-4 TRBV7-8 TGTGCCAGCAGCTTAGACAGGACCAGGGAAAAACTGTTTTTT CASSLDRTREKLFF
. . TRBJ2-1 TRBV28 TGTGCCAGCAGTTACGGAGCTGAGCAGTTCTTC CASSYGAEQFF
once . TRBJ2-5 TRBV6-5 TGTGCCAGCAGTTGGAAAGGAGTAAGAGAGACCCAGTACTTC CASSWKGVRETQYF
. TRBD1 TRBJ1-4 TRBV4-1 TGCGCCAGCAGCCAACAGACAGGGAGACGGGAAAAACTGTTTTTT CASSQQTGRREKLFF
. . TRBJ2-7 TRBV5-1 TGCGCCAGCAGCGCGAAGGATCAGGGGTACGAGCAGTACTTC CASSAKDQGYEQYF
. . TRBJ1-3 TRBV5-6 TGTGCCAGCAGCTTCGCAGGGAAGGGAAACACCATATATTTT CASSFAGKGNTIYF
. . TRBJ2-3 TRBV7-2 TGTGCCAGCAGCTGGGACTTGGTAGATACGCAGTATTTT CASSWDLVDTQYF
. TRBD1 TRBJ1-2 TRBV9 TGTGCCAGCAGCCCCCGGACAGGGGTCCTTAACTATGGCTACACCTTC CASSPRTGVLNYGYTF
. . TRBJ2-7 TRBV9 TGTGCCAGCAGCCCCGGGACTTCCTACGAGCAGTACTTC CASSPGTSYEQYF
. TRBD1 TRBJ2-7 TRBV18 TGTGCCAGCTCTTCCCTCGGGACAGGGGCCAGGACTAGTGGGTACGAGCAGTACTTC CASSSLGTGARTSGYEQYF